The clone carrying this T cell receptor beta chain was detected a few times. The CDR3 covers 15 residues. The data derive from a study of response to subunit inactivated influenza vaccine. TCRdb processed the RT-PCR reads anew with MiXCR; each CDR3 protein has one entry. The sample holds approximately 310,000 distinct CDR3 sequences, about a fifth seen once. This specimen consisted of PBMCs from blood, obtained less than 22 months after vaccination. This TCR was recovered from a man aged 50 to 69 who received an inactivated influenza vaccine. V usage is TRBV21-1 and J usage is TRBJ2-2; the table gives TRBD2 as D, unverified against the DNA. TRBV21-1 is designated a pseudogene. This CDR3 reads CASSPGLILDGELFF. The CDR3, as DNA: TGTGCCAGCAGCCCGGGACTAATCCTCGACGGGGAGCTGTTTTTT.